This entry lists 7 T cell receptor beta chains sequenced from one sample in a study of identifying expanded T cells in peripheral blood. Repertoires were generated with immunoSEQ multiplex PCR, while TCRdb's copy carries only in-frame clones and drops some. The sample lists over 85,000 clones, about 87% occurring once. The sample consisted of blood. These TCRs come from a person aged 18 to 75 in good health.

The rearrangement links TRBV30 to TRBJ1-1; the match to TRBD1 covers 7 bases. V trimming: 3 bases; J trimming: 4 bases; junction bases outside the gene matches: 5. The germline V gene encodes CDR1 GTSNPN and CDR2 SVGIG (reference sequence). The CDR3 has 13 amino acids. CDR3 DNA sequence: TGTGCCTGGAGGGCAGGGGGAGGCACTGAAGCTTTCTTT. The encoded protein is CAWRAGGGTEAFF. The full variable domain, completed using reference TRBV30 and TRBJ1-1, is SQTIHQWPATLVQPVGSPLSLECTVEGTSNPNLYWYRQAAGRGLQLLFYSVGIGQISSEVPQNLSASRPQDRQFILSSKKLLLSDSGFYLCAWRAGGGTEAFFGQGTRLTVV.

This clone was seen a single time. This chain links TRBV9 with TRBJ1-6; maybe TRBD1 (5 bases). Per germline, CDR1 SGDLS and CDR2 YYNGEE. V was clipped by 3 bases and J by 9 bases, with 16 bases between them. This CDR3 contains 15 residues. CDR3 amino acids: CASSASGAAASPLHF. The CDR3 region has the DNA TGTGCCAGCAGCGCGTCCGGGGCCGCAGCTTCACCCCTCCACTTT.

The genes are TRBV4-1 and TRBJ1-1; TRBD1 is a possible D gene (6 bases). Trimming removed 1 base at V and 4 bases at J, with 13 bases between. Per the germline V gene, CDR1 is MGHRA and CDR2 is YSYEKL. CDR3 size: 15 residues. The DNA for the CDR3 is TGCGCCAGCAGCCAAGGGGACGCCAGGGGCACTGAAGCTTTCTTT. Translated, it gives CASSQGDARGTEAFF.

The V call is TRBV7-9, the J call TRBJ1-5; 7 nucleotides match TRBD1. The germline CDR1 and CDR2 sequences are SEHNR and FQNEAQ (reference sequence). This CDR3 has 16 residues. Losses at the gene ends were 0 bases for V and 4 bases for J; bases not matched to a gene: 6. The CDR3 loop is CASSLATGTANQPQHF. For the CDR3, the DNA is TGTGCCAGCAGCTTAGCTACCGGGACAGCTAATCAGCCCCAGCATTTT. The full variable domain, in which reference TRBV7-9 and TRBJ1-5 provide the parts outside the CDR3, is DTGVSQNPRHKITKRGQNVTFRCDPISEHNRLYWYRQTLGQGPEFLTYFQNEAQLEKSRLLSDRFSAERPKGSFSTLEIQRTEQGDSAMYLCASSLATGTANQPQHFGDGTRLSIL.

This clone came up once. This sequence joins TRBV30 and TRBJ2-5, with 10 bases aligning to TRBD2. CDR3 length: 14 amino acids. Germline CDR1 is GTSNPN and CDR2 is SVGIG (reference sequence). Unmatched junction bases numbered 4, after V lost 5 bases and J lost 1 base. The CDR3 sequence: CAWVSGGIQETQYF. The CDR3 region has the DNA TGTGCCTGGGTTAGCGGGGGGATCCAAGAGACCCAGTACTTC.

The chain links TRBV6-6 to TRBJ2-7; no definite D call. Trimming took off 0 bases at V and 7 bases at J, with 16 bases between the two ends. CDR1 and CDR2 from the germline V gene are MNHNY and SVGAGI (reference sequence). The CDR3 loop spans 15 amino acids. In DNA form, the CDR3 reads TGTGCCAGCAGTTACTCTGAGGACGACGGAGATGAGCAGTACTTC. Protein sequence: CASSYSEDDGDEQYF.

V gene TRBV5-1 combines with J gene TRBJ2-3; D ambiguous. With 3 bases removed from V and 1 base from J, the gap between germline ends came to 3 bases. The germline V gene encodes CDR1 SGHRS and CDR2 YFSETQ. This CDR3 is 12 amino acids long. The CDR3 coding sequence is TGCGCCAGCAGCTATGGCACAGATACGCAGTATTTT. The encoded protein is CASSYGTDTQYF.